A single sample is the source of the 28 T cell receptor beta chains below, sequenced in a study of blood T cell repertoires in COVID-19. Sequencing used immunoSEQ multiplex PCR; TCRdb keeps in-frame clones, though not all of them. The sample includes roughly 41,000 clones, 75% to 90% seen only once; the top ten take roughly 14%. Sequenced: peripheral blood. All receptors derive from a human donor in a cohort sampled during active COVID-19. The donor label of this sample is uncertain.

The sample holds one count of this clone. The chain combines TRBV7-6 with TRBJ2-3; 7 nucleotides agree with TRBD2. Germline CDR1 reads SGHVS; CDR2 reads FNYEAQ. After removal of 1 base from V and 7 bases from J, the junction contained 8 bases not matched to a gene. The length of the CDR3 is 15 residues. The CDR3 reads CASSLGHAGEYTQYF. CDR3 DNA sequence: TGTGCCAGCAGCTTAGGGCATGCGGGGGAGTATACGCAGTATTTT.

The rearrangement joins TRBV15 to TRBJ1-6, with D hard to call. Germline CDR1 LNHNV, CDR2 YYDKDF (reference sequence). V was shortened by 2 bases and J by 7 bases, with 3 bases between the two germline ends. This CDR3 spans 12 amino acids. The CDR3 coding sequence is TGTGCCACCAGCAGACAGAATTCACCCCTCCACTTT. Its protein product is CATSRQNSPLHF.

The chain couples TRBV5-1 to TRBJ1-2; the match to TRBD1 covers 12 bases. In germline, CDR1 is SGHRS, CDR2 YFSETQ. The CDR3 runs 16 residues. The V gene end was trimmed by 3 bases and the J gene end by 3 bases; junction bases not matched to a gene: 6. For the CDR3, the DNA is TGCGCCAGCAGCTCCGGGGGGACAGGGGGCGACTATGGCTACACCTTC. As protein: CASSSGGTGGDYGYTF.

This chain connects TRBV5-6 to TRBJ1-4; no clear D. V dropped 3 bases and J dropped 0 bases, with 6 bases sitting between them. The CDR3 runs to 14 residues. In germline, CDR1 is SGHDT, CDR2 YYEEEE. The DNA for the CDR3 is TGTGCCAGCAGCTCGTCCCCAACTAATGAAAAACTGTTTTTT. This sequence encodes CASSSSPTNEKLFF.

This chain connects TRBV28 to TRBJ2-4; 9 bases fit TRBD1. This CDR3 comprises 14 residues. J lost 3 bases, V lost 6 bases, and 3 bases had no gene match. Germline-derived CDR1 and CDR2 are MDHEN and SYDVKM. Here the CDR3 reads CASRLTGGKNIQYF. CDR3 bases: TGTGCCAGCAGGTTGACAGGGGGCAAAAACATTCAGTACTTC.

This clone was recorded once. This sequence joins TRBV5-5 and TRBJ1-1; D gene uncertain. CDR3 length: 13 amino acids. The V gene's germline CDR1 is SGHKS and CDR2 YYEKEE (reference sequence). V was clipped by 0 bases and J by 2 bases, with 5 bases between them. The CDR3 coding sequence is TGTGCCAGCAGCTTGGACTCAAACACTGAAGCTTTCTTT. It encodes CASSLDSNTEAFF. Full variable domain (outside the CDR3, taken from reference TRBV5-5 and TRBJ1-1): DAGVTQSPTHLIKTRGQQVTLRCSPISGHKSVSWYQQVLGQGPQFIFQYYEKEERGRGNFPDRFSARQFPNYSSELNVNALLLGDSALYLCASSLDSNTEAFFGQGTRLTVV.

This clone has just a few counts. The chain is built from TRBV5-1 and TRBJ1-2; maybe TRBD1 (6 bases). Per the germline V gene, CDR1 is SGHRS and CDR2 is YFSETQ. With 5 bases removed from V and 7 bases from J, the gap between germline ends came to 15 bases. The CDR3 sequence is 13 residues long. CDR3 residues: CASSGQQGSGYTF. Here the CDR3 DNA reads TGCGCCAGCAGTGGGCAACAGGGCAGTGGCTACACCTTC.

A few counts support this clone. The chain couples TRBV5-1 to TRBJ2-7; 9 positions agree with TRBD1. The CDR3 length is 14 residues. Per the germline V gene, CDR1 is SGHRS and CDR2 is YFSETQ. The V gene end was trimmed by 6 bases and the J gene end by 0 bases; junction bases not matched to a gene: 4. CDR3 region: CASNTGQGSYEQYF. The CDR3 coding sequence is TGCGCCAGCAATACGGGACAGGGCTCCTACGAGCAGTACTTC. Complete variable domain (other parts from reference TRBV5-1 and TRBJ2-7): KAGVTQTPRYLIKTRGQQVTLSCSPISGHRSVSWYQQTPGQGLQFLFEYFSETQRNKGNFPGRFSGRQFSNSRSEMNVSTLELGDSALYLCASNTGQGSYEQYFGPGTRLTVT.

This sequence joins TRBV9 and TRBJ2-1; TRBD2 matches 7 bases. V trimming: 2 bases; J trimming: 0 bases; junction bases outside the gene matches: 5. The length of the CDR3 is 16 residues. Germline CDR1 reads SGDLS; CDR2 reads YYNGEE. The CDR3 reads CASSVGGAYSYNEQFF. The CDR3 DNA reads as TGTGCCAGCAGCGTGGGAGGGGCCTACTCCTACAATGAGCAGTTCTTC.

CDR3 nucleotides: TGCGCCAGCAGCTTGTCGGGAACAGATGGTCTGGGCTACACCTTC. Translated, it gives CASSLSGTDGLGYTF. The chain has TRBV5-1 and TRBJ1-2; no clear D gene. Trimming pared 1 base from V and 8 bases from J, leaving 18 bases between. The CDR3 contains 15 residues. Germline V gene data show CDR1 as SGHRS and CDR2 as YFSETQ.

The gene calls are TRBV6-5 and TRBJ1-2; D not resolved. Trimming shortened V by 7 bases and J by 4 bases, and 19 bases separated the two germline ends. CDR3 length: 15 amino acids. From germline, CDR1 is MNHEY and CDR2 SVGAGI. CDR3 nucleotides: TGTGCCAGCACCCCTACCCCCGGGGTTATCTATGGCTACACCTTC. Protein: CASTPTPGVIYGYTF.

The V gene is TRBV7-9, the J gene TRBJ2-7; TRBD1 agrees at 7 bases. Trimming at V came to 0 bases and at J to 0 bases, leaving 2 bases not matched to a gene. This CDR3 is 15 amino acids long. The germline V gene encodes CDR1 SEHNR and CDR2 FQNEAQ (reference sequence). The CDR3 DNA sequence: TGTGCCAGCAGCTTAGCAGGGGGCAGCTCCTACGAGCAGTACTTC. Protein: CASSLAGGSSYEQYF.

This chain links TRBV6-2 or TRBV6-3 with TRBJ2-1; 10 bases map to TRBD2. J lost 0 bases, V lost 3 bases, and 5 bases had no gene match. The germline CDR1 and CDR2 sequences are MNHEY and SVGEGT. The CDR3 extends over 17 amino acids. DNA of the CDR3: TGTGCCAGCAGTTATCGAGCGGGGGGGCTCTCCTACAATGAGCAGTTCTTC. It translates to CASSYRAGGLSYNEQFF.

This chain connects TRBV5-4 to TRBJ1-1; no definite D call. This CDR3 is built from 15 residues. V lost 0 bases and J 6 bases, leaving 15 bases between the germline ends. The germline CDR1 and CDR2 sequences are SGHNT and YYREEE (reference sequence). CDR3 bases: TGTGCCAGCAGCTTGGGAGGTGGCGGGGATCCTGAAGCTTTCTTT. This encodes CASSLGGGGDPEAFF.

The chain employs TRBV14 and TRBJ1-3; D gene uncertain. The germline V and J ends were trimmed by 4 bases and 0 bases, with 13 bases remaining between them. The CDR3 length is 16 residues. Germline CDR1 reads SGHDN; CDR2 reads FVKESK. The CDR3 is CASSRAGPPSGNTIYF. The CDR3 nucleotides read TGTGCCAGCAGCCGGGCAGGTCCTCCCTCTGGAAACACCATATATTTT.

This sequence joins TRBV7-8 and TRBJ1-1; TRBD1 aligns across 11 bases. With 3 bases clipped from V and 9 bases from J, the junction kept 9 bases outside the gene matches. Germline V lookup: CDR1 SGHVS, CDR2 FQNEAQ. The CDR3 runs to 15 residues. The CDR3 protein is CASSFGGQGGAQAFF. CDR3 nucleotide sequence: TGTGCCAGCAGCTTTGGGGGACAGGGGGGAGCCCAAGCTTTCTTT.

CDR3 residues: CASSFGLAETDTQYF. Written as DNA, the CDR3 is TGTGCCAGCAGTTTTGGACTAGCCGAAACAGATACGCAGTATTTT. V is TRBV5-4 and J is TRBJ2-3; TRBD2 matches 8 bases. In germline, CDR1 is SGHNT, CDR2 YYREEE (reference sequence). CDR3 size: 15 residues. J gave up 3 bases and V 5 bases, and 8 bases lay outside the gene matches.

The V and J genes are TRBV6-5 and TRBJ2-1, with TRBD1 matching 7 bases. The trim removed 6 bases at V and 7 bases at J, leaving 6 bases unmatched. The CDR3 sequence is 13 residues long. Germline V lookup: CDR1 MNHEY, CDR2 SVGAGI. The CDR3 sequence: CASSREGANEQFF. The CDR3 region has the DNA TGTGCCAGCAGCCGAGAGGGGGCTAATGAGCAGTTCTTC.

The chain carries TRBV10-3 and TRBJ1-1; D remains unclear. Germline CDR1 and CDR2: ENHRY and SYGVKD. The CDR3 runs to 14 residues. V lost 2 bases to trimming and J lost 7 bases, with 14 bases between them. The CDR3 nucleotides are TGTGCCATCAGTGAGGGCCCAGGTATCGGTGAAGCTTTCTTT. The encoded protein is CAISEGPGIGEAFF.

The chain is built from TRBV7-2 and TRBJ2-7; D is perhaps TRBD1 (6 bases). Germline-derived CDR1 and CDR2 are SGHTA and FQGNSA. The V end lost 1 base, the J end lost 6 bases, and 10 bases lay between the germline ends. There are 13 residues in the CDR3. For the CDR3, the DNA is TGTGCCAGCAGCTTAGACAGGGCCGCCGAGCAGTACTTC. Protein product: CASSLDRAAEQYF.

The V gene is TRBV5-1, the J gene TRBJ2-3; 8 nucleotides agree with TRBD2. With 4 bases clipped from V and 3 bases from J, the junction kept 7 bases outside the gene matches. This CDR3 has 15 residues. The V gene's germline CDR1 is SGHRS and CDR2 YFSETQ. As DNA, the CDR3 is TGCGCCAGCAGCCCCATGCCGGGGGGGACAGATACGCAGTATTTT. Translated: CASSPMPGGTDTQYF.

This clone was observed a few times. This sequence joins TRBV4-2 and TRBJ1-6; the match to TRBD1 covers 7 bases. This CDR3 has 21 amino acids. The ends lost 0 bases at V and 5 bases at J; junction bases unmatched: 19. CDR1 LGHNA and CDR2 YNFKEQ come from the germline V gene. The CDR3 protein is CASSQDIGGQARLGNNSPLHF. CDR3 nucleotides: TGTGCCAGCAGCCAAGATATAGGAGGACAGGCTAGGTTGGGGAATAATTCACCCCTCCACTTT.

V gene TRBV15 combines with J gene TRBJ1-5; tentative D call: TRBD1 (5 bases). This CDR3 has 15 amino acids. Trimming removed 3 bases at V and 2 bases at J, with 11 bases between. Germline lookup yields CDR1 LNHNV and CDR2 YYDKDF (reference sequence). The DNA for the CDR3 is TGTGCCACCAGCAGGCGGGACGGCGGCAATCAGCCCCAGCATTTT. It yields the protein CATSRRDGGNQPQHF. Based on the CDR3 plus reference TRBV15 and TRBJ1-5, the full variable domain is DAMVIQNPRYQVTQFGKPVTLSCSQTLNHNVMYWYQQKSSQAPKLLFHYYDKDFNNEADTPDNFQSRRPNTSFCFLDIRSPGLGDTAMYLCATSRRDGGNQPQHFGDGTRLSIL.

The chain employs TRBV12-3 or TRBV12-4 and TRBJ2-7; D might be TRBD2 (6 bases). Trimming pared 3 bases from V and 4 bases from J, leaving 10 bases between. The length of the CDR3 is 13 residues. The CDR3 loop reads CASSLGLSYEQYF. In DNA form, the CDR3 reads TGTGCCAGCAGTTTGGGACTCTCGTACGAGCAGTACTTC.

The chain uses TRBV4-1 and TRBJ1-3; no reliable D call. The CDR3 runs to 14 residues. Trimming took off 5 bases at V and 1 base at J, with 9 bases between the two ends. CDR1 and CDR2 from the germline V gene are MGHRA and YSYEKL. CDR3 loop: CASSSEASGNTIYF. DNA of the CDR3: TGCGCCAGCAGCTCCGAAGCTTCTGGAAACACCATATATTTT.

This sequence joins TRBV20-1 and TRBJ2-1; TRBD2 agrees at 11 bases. CDR3 length: 17 amino acids. CDR1 is DFQATT, CDR2 SNEGSKA, per germline (reference sequence). The trim removed 3 bases at V and 1 base at J, leaving 8 bases unmatched. CDR3 sequence (DNA): TGCAGTGCTAGTACACTAGCGGGGGCCCAATCCTACAATGAGCAGTTCTTC. Protein sequence: CSASTLAGAQSYNEQFF.

The genes are TRBV6-5 and TRBJ1-3, with D possibly being TRBD1 (6 bases). Between the trimmed V and J ends, which lost 6 bases and 4 bases, there was a span of 16 bases. This CDR3 has 15 amino acids. Germline loops: CDR1 MNHEY, CDR2 SVGAGI. In DNA, the CDR3 is TGTGCCAGCAGCCGGGGACAAAACGGGGGAAACACCATATATTTT. Protein product: CASSRGQNGGNTIYF.

This chain connects TRBV27 to TRBJ2-2; D gene ambiguous. The V end was cut by 5 bases, the J end by 1 base, with 5 bases between. Germline-derived CDR1 and CDR2 are MNHEY and SMNVEV (reference sequence). The CDR3 sequence is 13 residues long. The CDR3 reads CASSLLNTGELFF. The CDR3, as DNA: TGTGCCAGCAGTCTTTTGAACACCGGGGAGCTGTTTTTT.